Given below is one T cell receptor beta chain in context. The sample comes from a study of cytomegalovirus exposure and HLA in healthy donors. Only in-frame clones appear in the TCRdb table, and some are missing; sequencing was by immunoSEQ multiplex PCR. The sample includes roughly 300,000 clones, roughly nine tenths of them seen just once. The CDR3 spans 17 residues. Germline CDR1 reads MDHEN; CDR2 reads SYDVKM. Trimming cost V 3 bases and J 0 bases, with 12 bases left between them. The source of this sequence is a woman aged 25 to 39 in good health and CMV-seropositive. The specimen sequenced was PBMCs. The chain links TRBV28 to TRBJ2-6; the D call may be TRBD1 or TRBD2 (5 bases each). DNA for the CDR3: TGTGCCAGCAGTTTGGGGGTTGGGCTCTCTGGGGCCAACGTCCTGACTTTC. Translating gives CASSLGVGLSGANVLTF.